A single TCR beta chain is shown here with its context. V lost 3 bases to trimming and J lost 0 bases; unmatched junction nucleotides: 5. This CDR3 has 15 residues. Per germline, CDR1 MNHNS and CDR2 SASEGT. This entry belongs to a study of blood T cell repertoires in COVID-19. TCRdb keeps only in-frame clones here, not all; method: immunoSEQ multiplex PCR. The table has roughly 100,000 clones, approximately 90% seen once. The receptor comes from a woman aged 50 to 65 with COVID-19, enrolled during active disease. The genes are TRBV6-1 and TRBJ2-7; 7 positions match TRBD1. Sequencing used peripheral blood. In DNA, the CDR3 is TGTGCCAGCAGTGAGGGGACAGCCCACTCCTACGAGCAGTACTTC. It specifies CASSEGTAHSYEQYF.